The entry that follows covers one TCR beta chain sequence. No antigen is known for it. Peptide-pool stimulation followed by sequencing identified expanded antigen-specific CD4+ clonotypes in the ViraFEST assay. Having been cultured for ten to eleven days, the cells underwent CD4+ T cell isolation. Each participant received a vaccine that was either BNT162b2 or mRNA-1273, given as two doses. TCRdb's copy holds only in-frame clones and misses some; the assay was immunoSEQ multiplex PCR. The profile shows roughly 34,000 clones, almost 85% of them singletons. Germline loops: CDR1 MNHNY, CDR2 SVGAGI (reference sequence). The CDR3 sequence is 14 residues long. V lost 6 bases, J lost 2 bases, and 10 bases lay in between. The sample comes from a study of vaccination effects on CD4 cells after COVID-19.

Sequencing used CD4+ T cells from PBMCs cultured with HCoV-NL63 spike peptides, obtained after COVID-19 vaccination. The chain has TRBV6-6 and TRBJ1-4, with D possibly being TRBD1 (5 bases). The sequence came from a human donor who received a COVID-19 vaccine. Some clones in this sample may be carry-over from other donors' samples. CDR3 residues: CASRVQVTNEKLFF. The CDR3 DNA reads TGTGCCAGCAGGGTACAGGTGACTAATGAAAAACTGTTTTTT.